This TCR beta chain was sequenced during a study of blood T cell repertoires in COVID-19. Turning to the study itself: Spain, Italy and the United States supplied samples that represented acute and convalescent COVID-19. The cDNA or gDNA used as material had been derived from T cells, B-cell-depleted T cells, or PBMCs.

Original handling: By means of reference gene primer amplification, nucleated cell counts were estimated. Repertoires were generated with immunoSEQ multiplex PCR, while TCRdb's copy carries only in-frame clones and drops some. The DNA was the basis for D and trimming; V, J and clone size are from that table. Of fewer than 250,000 clones in the sample, under 90% were seen once. The ends lost 0 bases at V and 6 bases at J; junction bases unmatched: 10. The CDR3 is made up of 18 amino acids. Germline CDR1 reads KGHSH; CDR2 reads LQKENI. Patients at the Seattle site were enrolled during active infection and followed longitudinally.

The specimen sequenced was peripheral blood. This sequence was found in a woman over 75 with COVID-19, enrolled during active disease. The chain combines TRBV18 with TRBJ2-2; 10 nucleotides align to TRBD1. CDR3 nucleotide sequence: TGTGCCAGCTCACCACCGAATACGCCGGGACAGGGGTCCGGGGAGCTGTTTTTT. As protein: CASSPPNTPGQGSGELFF.